One sample yielded the 9 T cell receptor beta chains listed below, sequenced in a study of blood T cell repertoires in COVID-19. Sequencing was performed with immunoSEQ multiplex PCR; in TCRdb, only in-frame clones are kept and a portion is missing. The sample consists of hundreds of thousands of clones, around 88% of them appearing once. Source material: peripheral blood. These receptor sequences come from a woman in her 70s with COVID-19, enrolled during active disease.

This sequence joins TRBV7-2 and TRBJ2-3; TRBD2 is a possible D gene (6 bases). V lost 4 bases to trimming and J lost 1 base, with 12 bases between them. Germline assignment: CDR1 SGHTA and CDR2 FQGNSA. The CDR3 has 15 residues. DNA for the CDR3: TGTGCCAGCAGCTCTCGGGGCGGGGGCACAGATACGCAGTATTTT. This codes for CASSSRGGGTDTQYF.

The chain combines TRBV4-3 with TRBJ1-2; 10 bases are shared with TRBD1. This CDR3 region has 16 residues. Trimming cost V 1 base and J 8 bases; bases outside gene matches: 10. Looked up from germline, CDR1 is LGHNA and CDR2 is YSLEER. CDR3 nucleotides: TGCGCCAGCAGCCAAGGGACAGGGGGGTTATCGGTAGGCTACACCTTC. Its protein is CASSQGTGGLSVGYTF.

V is TRBV3-1 (or the pseudogene TRBV3-2) and J is TRBJ2-3; tentative D call: TRBD1 (7 bases). V lost 3 bases to trimming and J lost 2 bases, with 21 bases between them. The CDR3 has 18 residues. The V gene's germline CDR1 is LGHDT and CDR2 YNNKEL (reference sequence). The CDR3 nucleotides read TGTGCCAGCAGCCACCCCCGACAGGGAGGTCCTAACACAGATACGCAGTATTTT. Its protein is CASSHPRQGGPNTDTQYF.

The V gene is TRBV7-3, the J gene TRBJ2-5; 10 positions agree with TRBD2. This CDR3 has 16 residues. Germline V gene data show CDR1 as SGHTA and CDR2 as FQGTGA. The V and J ends lost 4 bases and 1 base, in that order; junction bases with no gene match: 6. The CDR3 here is CASSWSGGESQETQYF. In nucleotides, the CDR3 is TGTGCCAGCAGCTGGAGCGGGGGGGAAAGCCAAGAGACCCAGTACTTC.

This clone was seen a few times. J is TRBJ2-7 and V is TRBV5-1, with 10 positions matching TRBD1. The CDR3 is made up of 14 amino acids. From germline, CDR1 is SGHRS and CDR2 YFSETQ. Germline trimming cut 4 bases from V and 7 bases from J; bases unmatched to any gene: 8. CDR3 nucleotides: TGCGCCAGCAGCGACAGGGGGCTAGCAAGGGAGCAGTACTTC. It is translated as CASSDRGLAREQYF.

The CDR3 region has the DNA TGTGCCAGCAGCTTAGAGGGGGGGCTCGGGAACACTGAAGCTTTCTTT. Residues: CASSLEGGLGNTEAFF. V gene TRBV11-2 combines with J gene TRBJ1-1, with a tentative D call TRBD1 (6 bases). Trimming stripped 0 bases from V and 1 base from J, with 12 bases between. CDR1 and CDR2 (germline): SGHAT, FQNNGV. The CDR3 is made up of 16 amino acids.

This clone has more than one count but fewer than ten. The chain recombines TRBV27 with TRBJ1-1; D call uncertain. V was pared by 4 bases and J by 0 bases, with 12 bases between. The CDR3 extends over 15 amino acids. Germline V gives CDR1 MNHEY, CDR2 SMNVEV (reference sequence). Written as DNA, the CDR3 is TGTGCCAGCAGTTCCTTAAGAGTTATGAACACTGAAGCTTTCTTT. Its translation: CASSSLRVMNTEAFF.

This clone was picked up one time. The J gene is TRBJ1-5, the V gene TRBV5-6; perhaps TRBD1 as D (5 bases). The CDR3 is 14 amino acids. The V end was cut by 2 bases, the J end by 10 bases, with 16 bases between. Germline CDR1 and CDR2: SGHDT and YYEEEE. The CDR3 region is CASSFMAAQGPQHF. For the CDR3, the DNA is TGTGCCAGCAGCTTTATGGCAGCCCAGGGCCCCCAGCATTTT.

This clone was observed once. This sequence joins TRBV11-3 and TRBJ2-5; D perhaps matches TRBD1 (6 bases). The germline V and J ends were trimmed by 2 bases and 5 bases, with 9 bases remaining between them. The germline CDR1 and CDR2 sequences are SGHNT and YENEEA. The CDR3 covers 13 residues. CDR3 sequence reads: CASSLLGGETQYF. The DNA for the CDR3 is TGTGCCAGCAGCTTATTAGGGGGTGAGACCCAGTACTTC.